A selection of T cell receptor beta chains follows, all from one sample in a study of metastatic and nonmetastatic thyroid tumors. TCRdb called clones again from the PCR reads with MiXCR. The sample includes some 11,000 clones, approximately 31% seen only once; the top ten take 15% to 20%. Sample: tumor tissue. Receptor source: a female donor with papillary thyroid cancer or a benign thyroid nodule (not recorded which). Some clones in this sample may be carry-over from other donors' samples. Each CDR3 is given with its conserved first and last residue. A D gene is named only where the DNA matches it firmly. Only part of the rows carry a size: once, few, many, or a class if the clone is expanded.

>TRBD2|TRBJ2-3|medium-sized|TRBV5-4
CASSLAGVVTDTQYF
TGTGCCAGCAGCTTAGCGGGGGTGGTGACAGATACGCAGTATTTT
>TRBD2|TRBJ2-5|many|TRBV30
CAWSEGLAGEETQYF
TGTGCCTGGAGCGAAGGACTAGCGGGAGAAGAGACCCAGTACTTC
>NA|TRBJ1-5|medium-sized|TRBV12-5
CASGNGGDQPQHF
TGTGCTAGTGGAAACGGGGGGGATCAGCCCCAGCATTTT
>TRBD1|TRBJ1-1|many|TRBV5-6
CASTLTGTNDAFF
TGTGCCAGCACCTTGACAGGGACGAATGATGCTTTCTTT
>TRBD2|TRBJ2-7|NA|TRBV15
CATSRDPGTSDEQYF
TGTGCCACCAGCAGAGATCCCGGGACTAGCGACGAGCAGTACTTC
>NA|TRBJ1-2|many|TRBV7-9
CASSFSQGRLDTF
TGTGCCAGCAGCTTCAGTCAGGGGCGGCTTGATACCTTC
>TRBD2|TRBJ2-1|few|TRBV12-3/TRBV12-4
CASSLGRLAGYNEQFF
TGTGCCAGCAGTTTAGGGCGTCTAGCGGGTTACAATGAGCAGTTCTTC
>TRBD2|TRBJ2-7|NA|TRBV5-1
CASSLPTSGSSYEQYF
TGCGCCAGCAGCTTGCCGACTAGCGGGAGCTCCTACGAGCAGTACTTC
>TRBD2|TRBJ2-1|NA|TRBV20-1
CSARTSGRAYNEQFF
TGCAGTGCTCGGACTAGCGGGAGGGCCTACAATGAGCAGTTCTTC
>NA|TRBJ1-1|NA|TRBV24-1
CATSDWSSGSAQVVNTEAFF
TGTGCCACCAGTGATTGGTCGTCGGGCAGTGCCCAGGTCGTGAACACTGAAGCTTTCTTT
>TRBD2|TRBJ2-7|NA|TRBV27
CASSSGSGTSVSYEQYF
TGTGCCAGCAGTTCCGGATCCGGGACTAGCGTATCCTACGAGCAGTACTTC
>NA|TRBJ2-7|NA|TRBV28
CASSPGPSLYEQYF
TGTGCCAGCAGTCCGGGACCCTCACTCTACGAGCAGTACTTC
>NA|TRBJ2-7|NA|TRBV12-3/TRBV12-4
CASSRGRARGPSVKQYF
TGTGCCAGCAGTCGGGGTCGAGCCCGGGGGCCGTCAGTCAAGCAGTACTTC
>NA|TRBJ2-5|NA|TRBV27
CASSPRTIQETQYF
TGTGCCAGCAGTCCTAGGACTATTCAGGAGACCCAGTACTTC
>NA|TRBJ2-3|few|TRBV6-1
CASSELTRSTDTQYF
TGTGCCAGCAGTGAGTTGACAAGAAGCACAGATACGCAGTATTTT
>NA|TRBJ1-1|NA|TRBV6-2/TRBV6-3
CASSYSRVRFGAGTEAFF
TGTGCCAGCAGTTACTCGAGGGTCCGGTTCGGTGCGGGCACTGAAGCTTTCTTT
>TRBD1|TRBJ2-2|few|TRBV6-4
CASSDGQGTGELFF
TGTGCCAGCAGTGACGGACAGGGCACCGGGGAGCTGTTTTTT
>TRBD2|TRBJ2-1|few|TRBV20-1
CSARGGSSYNEQFF
TGCAGTGCTAGGGGCGGGAGCTCCTACAATGAGCAGTTCTTC
>NA|TRBJ2-5|NA|TRBV6-1
CASSSWGKEETQYF
TGTGCCAGCAGTAGCTGGGGGAAGGAAGAGACCCAGTACTTC
>TRBD2|TRBJ2-1|many|TRBV10-2
CASSEWVTSGNNEQFF
TGCGCCAGCAGTGAGTGGGTTACTAGCGGTAACAATGAGCAGTTCTTC
>NA|TRBJ1-6|NA|TRBV5-6
CASSSLTGSPLHF
TGTGCCAGCAGCTCCCTGACCGGTTCACCCCTCCACTTT
>TRBD2|TRBJ2-7|NA|TRBV4-2
CASSQRLPTSGGGYEQYF
TGTGCCAGCAGCCAGCGCCTTCCCACTAGCGGAGGGGGGTACGAGCAGTACTTC
>NA|TRBJ1-1|NA|TRBV5-1
CASSLAEGFGTEAFF
TGCGCCAGCAGCTTGGCCGAGGGTTTTGGCACTGAAGCTTTCTTT
>NA|TRBJ1-2|few|TRBV5-1
CASSLGQRGAYGYTF
TGCGCCAGCAGCTTGGGACAGCGAGGGGCCTATGGCTACACCTTC
>TRBD1|TRBJ1-1|few|TRBV2
CASSGGWNTEAFF
TGTGCCAGTTCAGGGGGCTGGAACACTGAAGCTTTCTTT
>NA|TRBJ2-2|NA|TRBV11-3
CASSLRGATGELFF
TGTGCCAGCAGCCTCAGGGGAGCCACCGGGGAGCTGTTTTTT
>TRBD2|TRBJ2-5|medium-sized|TRBV5-6
CASSLLTSGQETQYF
TGTGCCAGCAGCTTGTTGACTAGCGGCCAAGAGACCCAGTACTTC
>TRBD1|TRBJ2-7|once|TRBV20-1
CSAASDRDSSYEQYF
TGCAGTGCCGCGAGTGACCGGGACAGCTCCTACGAGCAGTACTTC
>NA|TRBJ2-1|medium-sized|TRBV19
CASSRDGQRGYNTNEQFF
TGTGCCAGTAGTAGGGACGGACAGAGGGGTTACAATACCAATGAGCAGTTCTTC
>TRBD2|TRBJ2-1|NA|TRBV11-1
CASSLAFGTSGRIYNEQFF
TGTGCCAGCAGCTTAGCGTTTGGGACTAGCGGGAGGATCTACAATGAGCAGTTCTTC
>NA|TRBJ1-5|medium-sized|TRBV2
CASRGGSVQPQHF
TGTGCCAGCAGGGGGGGGTCAGTTCAGCCCCAGCATTTT
>TRBD2|TRBJ2-3|medium-sized|TRBV20-1
CSASSGGSGDTQYF
TGCAGTGCTTCTAGCGGGGGTAGTGGGGATACGCAGTATTTT
>TRBD1|TRBJ2-2|many|TRBV3-1
CASSHWGTGGYTGELFF
TGTGCCAGCAGCCATTGGGGGACAGGGGGATACACCGGGGAGCTGTTTTTT
>NA|TRBJ1-4|NA|TRBV20-1
CSARSRRLGSNEKLFF
TGCAGTGCTAGAAGTCGAAGGCTAGGAAGTAATGAAAAACTGTTTTTT
>NA|TRBJ2-6|NA|TRBV6-1
CASSELKGGGANVLTF
TGTGCCAGCAGTGAACTTAAGGGAGGCGGGGCCAACGTCCTGACTTTC
>NA|TRBJ1-1|NA|TRBV20-1
CSARSRDTEAFF
TGCAGTGCTAGGAGCAGGGACACTGAAGCTTTCTTT
>NA|TRBJ1-5|medium-sized|TRBV5-6
CASSLRRGSQPQHF
TGTGCCAGCAGCTTGCGAAGGGGTAGTCAGCCCCAGCATTTT
>NA|TRBJ2-7|medium-sized|TRBV27
CASSGQGSSYEQYF
TGTGCCAGCAGCGGGCAGGGAAGCTCCTACGAGCAGTACTTC
>NA|TRBJ1-1|medium-sized|TRBV7-2
CASSPRLAVGAFF
TGTGCCAGCAGCCCACGACTGGCAGTGGGAGCTTTCTTT
>NA|TRBJ2-2|NA|TRBV20-1
CSASGDRTNTGELFF
TGCAGTGCTAGTGGCGACCGGACGAACACCGGGGAGCTGTTTTTT
>TRBD2|TRBJ2-7|NA|TRBV20-1
CSARPGLAVYEQYF
TGCAGTGCCCGCCCGGGACTAGCGGTTTACGAGCAGTACTTC
>TRBD2|TRBJ2-1|NA|TRBV7-2
CASSPGLASGEQFF
TGTGCCAGCAGCCCCGGACTAGCGAGTGGTGAGCAGTTCTTC
>NA|TRBJ2-1|NA|TRBV3-1
CASSLRLANEQFF
TGTGCCAGCAGCCTCCGGCTAGCCAATGAGCAGTTCTTC
>TRBD1|TRBJ1-5|few|TRBV28
CASSRDRETNQPQHF
TGTGCCAGCAGCCGAGACAGGGAAACAAATCAGCCCCAGCATTTT
>NA|TRBJ2-7|medium-sized|TRBV20-1
CSARKAGAPTTYEQYF
TGCAGTGCTAGAAAAGCAGGGGCCCCAACTACCTACGAGCAGTACTTC
>NA|TRBJ1-2|NA|TRBV11-2
CASSKQANYGYTF
TGTGCCAGCAGCAAACAAGCTAACTATGGCTACACCTTC
>TRBD1|TRBJ2-3|NA|TRBV5-1
CASTRGQGLDTQYF
TGCGCCAGCACTAGGGGACAGGGGTTAGATACGCAGTATTTT
>TRBD1|TRBJ2-3|many|TRBV10-3
CAISGDRGQYTQYF
TGTGCCATCAGTGGGGACAGGGGGCAATATACGCAGTATTTT
>NA|TRBJ2-5|many|TRBV5-6
CASKRQGGLAETQYF
TGTGCCAGCAAGAGACAGGGAGGGCTTGCAGAGACCCAGTACTTC
>NA|TRBJ2-4|NA|TRBV12-3/TRBV12-4
CASSFGGKNIQYF
TGTGCCAGCAGTTTCGGCGGGAAAAACATTCAGTACTTC
>NA|TRBJ1-1|medium-sized|TRBV7-2
CASRLQGTANTEAFF
TGTGCCAGCAGGTTACAGGGAACTGCGAACACTGAAGCTTTCTTT
>NA|TRBJ2-7|NA|TRBV28
CASSWTSYEQYF
TGTGCCAGCAGTTGGACAAGCTACGAGCAGTACTTC
>NA|TRBJ2-7|medium-sized|TRBV11-1
CASSLDTYEQYF
TGTGCCAGCAGCTTAGACACCTACGAGCAGTACTTC